The source of this TCR beta chain is a study of blood T cell repertoires in COVID-19. Background on the study: The study drew acute and convalescent COVID-19 samples from the United States, Italy and Spain. T cells, B-cell-depleted T cells, or PBMCs supplied cDNA or gDNA.

Original methodology: Reference gene primers were amplified, and this amplification served to estimate nucleated cell counts. Clones were sequenced by immunoSEQ multiplex PCR, and TCRdb holds only the in-frame ones, with some missing. That table furnishes V, J and clone size, whereas the DNA furnished D and trimming. This repertoire shows roughly 38,000 clones, about 86% found once; its top ten account for more than 15%. Trimming took 6 bases from V and 2 from J; bases not matched to a gene: 3. CDR1 is ENHRY and CDR2 is SYGVKD in the germline V gene. The CDR3 covers 13 residues. The sequenced material came from peripheral blood. The sequence derives from a man between 50 and 59 years old in a cohort sampled during active COVID-19. The chain joins TRBV10-3 to TRBJ2-5; 7 bases line up with TRBD2. CDR3 in DNA: TGTGCCATCAGAACTAGCGAGCAAGAGACCCAGTACTTC. It specifies CAIRTSEQETQYF.